The clone carrying this TCR beta chain showed up many times. The data are from a study of T cells in Graves' hyperthyroidism and ophthalmopathy. From RNA transcripts, TCR beta CDR3 regions were amplified. Primed by the HTBI set, a first-round RT-PCR was run on the TCR CDR3. MiXCR was run by TCRdb on the multiplex PCR reads, yielding one entry per CDR3 protein. The profile shows under 400,000 distinct CDR3 sequences, around a sixth of them singletons. From germline, CDR1 is MNHEY and CDR2 SMNVEV (reference sequence). The length of the CDR3 is 14 residues. V gave up 4 bases and J gave up 7 bases; unmatched junction bases: 5. For ophthalmopathy patients, the Clinical Activity Score was at least 3 and the NOSPECS grade at least 4; duration was under 3 months.

This clonotype was sampled from a woman aged 35 to 49 with Graves' ophthalmopathy. V is TRBV27 and J is TRBJ1-5; TRBD1 aligns across 9 bases. Sequenced: blood. The chain's CDR3 is CASSSGTGNQPQHF. DNA of the CDR3: TGTGCCAGCAGTTCGGGGACAGGGAACCAGCCCCAGCATTTT.